This TCR beta chain was identified in a study of response to subunit inactivated influenza vaccine. Study observations and caveats: T cells newly recruited by each seasonal influenza vaccination are few, the authors suggested.

TCRdb analysed the RT-PCR reads with MiXCR anew, one entry per CDR3 protein. In the table there are some 300,000 distinct CDR3 sequences, over 20% of which are singletons. This CDR3 region has 14 residues. Germline lookup yields CDR1 SNHLY and CDR2 FYNNEI. V dropped 9 bases and J dropped 2 bases, with 14 bases sitting between them. This clonotype was observed a handful of times. The antigen is undetermined. V gene TRBV2 combines with J gene TRBJ2-1; D not certain. The sequencing here drew on PBMCs from blood, taken less than 22 months after vaccination. The TCR was taken from a man between 45 and 75 years old who received an inactivated influenza vaccine. The CDR3 loop reads CASRITRTYNEQFF. CDR3 DNA sequence: TGTGCCAGTCGGATCACGAGGACCTACAATGAGCAGTTCTTC.